Below, 23 T cell receptor beta chains from the same sample are listed, as sequenced in a study of blood T cell repertoires in COVID-19. Profiling relied on immunoSEQ multiplex PCR, and the TCRdb table lists in-frame clones only, not all of them. The sample comprises approximately 390,000 clones, about 90% of which are singletons, and approximately 2.5% rests with the top ten. The specimen was peripheral blood. The receptors were gathered from a woman between 55 and 75 years old with COVID-19, enrolled during active disease.

V gene TRBV7-6 combines with J gene TRBJ2-1; TRBD1 matches 10 bases. Germline V gene sequence: CDR1 SGHVS, CDR2 FNYEAQ. The CDR3 is made up of 15 amino acids. Trimming took 5 bases from V and 5 from J; bases not matched to a gene: 6. CDR3 region: CASSGWDRGDNEQFF. The CDR3 DNA follows: TGTGCCAGCAGCGGCTGGGACAGGGGAGACAATGAGCAGTTCTTC.

The V and J genes are TRBV9 and TRBJ1-1; no clear D gene. Trimming removed 0 bases at V and 4 bases at J, with 10 bases between. The CDR3 contains 14 residues. Germline CDR1 SGDLS, CDR2 YYNGEE. The CDR3 sequence is CASSVGYSGTEAFF. The CDR3 DNA reads TGTGCCAGCAGCGTAGGTTACTCGGGCACTGAAGCTTTCTTT.

The chain uses TRBV5-5 and TRBJ1-5; no clear D gene. Per germline, CDR1 SGHKS and CDR2 YYEKEE (reference sequence). Trimming left V 4 bases short and J 1 base short, with 9 bases between. The CDR3 is made up of 14 amino acids. The CDR3 coding sequence is TGTGCCAGCAGCCCCTCGGTGAGCAATCAGCCCCAGCATTTT. This codes for CASSPSVSNQPQHF.

The J gene is TRBJ2-7, the V gene TRBV9; D perhaps matches TRBD2 (5 bases). Trimming pared 2 bases from V and 0 bases from J, leaving 15 bases between. This CDR3 is built from 16 residues. Germline-derived CDR1 and CDR2 are SGDLS and YYNGEE. The CDR3 reads CASSVTAGITSYEQYF. The CDR3 DNA reads TGTGCCAGCAGCGTCACGGCCGGGATTACCTCCTACGAGCAGTACTTC.

This chain connects TRBV19 to TRBJ1-2; the match to TRBD1 covers 7 bases. The germline V gene has CDR1 LNHDA and CDR2 SQIVND (reference sequence). V was clipped by 5 bases and J by 8 bases; unmatched bases: 11. The CDR3 spans 14 residues. The CDR3 loop is CASSPADRVHGYTF. In DNA form, the CDR3 reads TGTGCCAGTAGTCCAGCAGACAGGGTACACGGCTACACCTTC.

The V gene is TRBV5-1, the J gene TRBJ2-1, with TRBD2 matching over 9 bases. V trimming: 4 bases; J trimming: 0 bases; junction bases outside the gene matches: 8. CDR1 and CDR2 from the germline V gene are SGHRS and YFSETQ. The CDR3 is 17 residues long. The CDR3 sequence is CASSLRLADASYNEQFF. The DNA for the CDR3 is TGCGCCAGCAGCCTCCGACTAGCGGACGCCTCCTACAATGAGCAGTTCTTC.

CDR3 DNA sequence: TGTGCCAGCAGCCCCAGGGTGGACAACTATGGCTACACCTTC. Its translation: CASSPRVDNYGYTF. The chain combines TRBV3-1 (or the pseudogene TRBV3-2) with TRBJ1-2; D is possibly TRBD1 (5 bases). V was pared by 4 bases and J by 2 bases, with 11 bases between. Germline values: CDR1 LGHDT, CDR2 YNNKEL (reference sequence). The CDR3 consists of 14 residues.

The V call is TRBV4-1, the J call TRBJ2-7, with TRBD2 identical over 7 bases. The junction had 3 bases not matched to a gene; V was cut back by 1 base and J by 0 bases. This CDR3 spans 15 amino acids. Germline loops: CDR1 MGHRA, CDR2 YSYEKL. The CDR3 spells CASSQAGRGSYEQYF. In DNA, the CDR3 is TGCGCCAGCAGCCAAGCGGGGAGGGGCTCCTACGAGCAGTACTTC.

The rearrangement uses TRBV10-2 and TRBJ2-7; 7 bases agree with TRBD2. CDR1 is WSHSY, CDR2 SAAADI, per germline. With V trimmed by 8 bases and J by 4 bases, 5 bases remained unmatched. This CDR3 has 12 residues. In DNA form, the CDR3 reads TGCGCCAGCGGCCCGGGGGGTTACGAGCAGTACTTC. Translated, it gives CASGPGGYEQYF.

J is TRBJ1-6 and V is TRBV14, with no clear D. V shed 6 bases and J shed 9 bases, with 15 bases lying between them. This CDR3 region has 14 residues. Germline CDR1 SGHDN, CDR2 FVKESK. CDR3 nucleotide sequence: TGTGCCAGCAGACGGGCGGGGTACACTTCACCCCTCCACTTT. Translation: CASRRAGYTSPLHF.

The chain couples TRBV7-9 to TRBJ1-2, with TRBD1 as a possible D gene (6 bases). This CDR3 region has 15 residues. Trimming removed 1 base from V and 4 bases from J, with 13 bases in between. From germline, CDR1 is SEHNR and CDR2 FQNEAQ (reference sequence). The CDR3 region is CASSLGWGLSYGYTF. For the CDR3, the DNA is TGTGCCAGCAGCTTAGGTTGGGGGCTGAGCTATGGCTACACCTTC. Together with reference TRBV7-9 and TRBJ1-2, the CDR3 gives the full variable domain: DTGVSQNPRHKITKRGQNVTFRCDPISEHNRLYWYRQTLGQGPEFLTYFQNEAQLEKSRLLSDRFSAERPKGSFSTLEIQRTEQGDSAMYLCASSLGWGLSYGYTFGSGTRLTVV.

The CDR3: CASSIGGAPHGYTF. The CDR3 DNA reads as TGTGCCAGTAGTATAGGGGGCGCCCCCCATGGCTACACCTTC. The chain couples TRBV19 to TRBJ1-2; a weak D match, TRBD1 (5 bases). The CDR3 is made up of 14 amino acids. The V and J ends lost 1 base and 6 bases respectively, with 12 bases between them. In germline, CDR1 is LNHDA, CDR2 SQIVND (reference sequence). Filled out from reference TRBV19 and TRBJ1-2, the complete variable domain reads DGGITQSPKYLFRKEGQNVTLSCEQNLNHDAMYWYRQDPGQGLRLIYYSQIVNDFQKGDIAEGYSVSREKKESFPLTVTSAQKNPTAFYLCASSIGGAPHGYTFGSGTRLTVV.

The genes are TRBV19 and TRBJ1-5, with a weak D call TRBD1 (6 bases). Looked up from germline, CDR1 is LNHDA and CDR2 is SQIVND (reference sequence). The CDR3 totals 12 residues. CDR3 in amino acids: CGTGLSNQPQHF. In DNA form, the CDR3 reads TGTGGTACAGGGCTCAGCAATCAGCCCCAGCATTTT.

V is TRBV6-2 or TRBV6-3 and J is TRBJ2-5, with 10 bases that match TRBD2. This CDR3 has 14 residues. Trimming removed 0 bases from V and 5 bases from J; junction bases left unmatched: 0. Germline V lookup: CDR1 MNHEY, CDR2 SVGEGT. CDR3 bases: TGTGCCAGCAGTTACTCGGGACTAGCGGAGACCCAGTACTTC. Its translation: CASSYSGLAETQYF.

The rearrangement uses TRBV29-1 and TRBJ1-2; 7 nucleotides match TRBD1. From germline, CDR1 is SQVTM and CDR2 ANQGSEA. Trimming cost V 7 bases and J 4 bases; bases outside gene matches: 6. CDR3 length: 12 amino acids. The CDR3: CSATTGTYGYTF. CDR3 in DNA: TGCAGCGCGACGACAGGGACCTATGGCTACACCTTC.

The CDR3 loop reads CASKPGGMNTEAFF. CDR3 sequence (DNA): TGTGCCAGTAAACCGGGGGGGATGAACACTGAAGCTTTCTTT. V is TRBV7-9 and J is TRBJ1-1; D may be TRBD1 (5 bases). Germline CDR1 reads SEHNR; CDR2 reads FQNEAQ (reference sequence). The CDR3 runs 14 residues. Trimming cost V 9 bases and J 0 bases, with 14 bases left between them.

In its sample, this clone was seen once. The chain has TRBV7-9 and TRBJ2-2; no reliable D call. Per germline, CDR1 SEHNR and CDR2 FQNEAQ (reference sequence). V was pared by 2 bases and J by 3 bases, with 10 bases between. The CDR3 is 15 amino acids. The CDR3 reads CASSLMRLHTGELFF. DNA for the CDR3: TGTGCCAGCAGCTTAATGCGGCTCCACACCGGGGAGCTGTTTTTT.

V is TRBV10-3 and J is TRBJ2-1; 11 nucleotides line up with TRBD2. Per the germline V gene, CDR1 is ENHRY and CDR2 is SYGVKD. After removal of 6 bases from V and 4 bases from J, the junction contained 8 bases not matched to a gene. The CDR3 runs 16 residues. The CDR3 is CAISPQTSGAYNEQFF. DNA for the CDR3: TGTGCCATCAGCCCTCAGACTAGCGGGGCTTACAATGAGCAGTTCTTC.

The chain links TRBV7-2 to TRBJ2-3, with 8 bases matching TRBD1. Germline lookup yields CDR1 SGHTA and CDR2 FQGNSA. The CDR3 has 15 residues. Unmatched junction bases numbered 10, after V lost 5 bases and J lost 6 bases. The CDR3 loop reads CASSRRDRPLDTQYF. The CDR3 nucleotides are TGTGCCAGCAGCAGACGGGACAGGCCCTTGGATACGCAGTATTTT.

V gene TRBV3-1 (or the pseudogene TRBV3-2) combines with J gene TRBJ1-6; tentative D call: TRBD1 (6 bases). With 4 bases removed from V and 0 bases from J, the gap between germline ends came to 10 bases. There are 16 residues in the CDR3. Germline CDR1 reads LGHDT; CDR2 reads YNNKEL (reference sequence). In DNA form, the CDR3 reads TGTGCCAGCAGCCGACAGGCGAGCTCCTATAATTCACCCCTCCACTTT. It specifies CASSRQASSYNSPLHF.

The rearrangement links TRBV2 to TRBJ2-3; D remains ambiguous. The germline gives CDR1 SNHLY, CDR2 FYNNEI. V was trimmed by 11 bases and J by 0 bases, leaving 15 bases between them. There are 14 residues in the CDR3. CDR3 sequence reads: CADSRQRSTDTQYF. DNA for the CDR3: TGTGCCGACTCCCGGCAGAGAAGCACAGATACGCAGTATTTT.

This chain uses TRBV6-2 or TRBV6-3 with TRBJ2-5; D is perhaps TRBD2 (6 bases). Germline CDR1 reads MNHEY; CDR2 reads SVGEGT. The CDR3 contains 14 residues. The ends were cut back, 4 bases at V and 1 base at J, with 10 bases in the middle. The CDR3 loop is CASSWLTSQETQYF. In nucleotides, the CDR3 is TGTGCCAGCAGTTGGTTGACTAGCCAAGAGACCCAGTACTTC.

This clone occurred a few times. The V and J genes are TRBV20-1 and TRBJ2-5; the D gene is possibly TRBD1 (5 bases). V lost 3 bases to trimming and J lost 4 bases, with 18 bases between them. The CDR3 totals 15 residues. Germline V gene sequence: CDR1 DFQATT, CDR2 SNEGSKA (reference sequence). The DNA for the CDR3 is TGCAGTGCTAGTAGTCAGGGATATTTCAGAGAGACCCAGTACTTC. Translation gives CSASSQGYFRETQYF.